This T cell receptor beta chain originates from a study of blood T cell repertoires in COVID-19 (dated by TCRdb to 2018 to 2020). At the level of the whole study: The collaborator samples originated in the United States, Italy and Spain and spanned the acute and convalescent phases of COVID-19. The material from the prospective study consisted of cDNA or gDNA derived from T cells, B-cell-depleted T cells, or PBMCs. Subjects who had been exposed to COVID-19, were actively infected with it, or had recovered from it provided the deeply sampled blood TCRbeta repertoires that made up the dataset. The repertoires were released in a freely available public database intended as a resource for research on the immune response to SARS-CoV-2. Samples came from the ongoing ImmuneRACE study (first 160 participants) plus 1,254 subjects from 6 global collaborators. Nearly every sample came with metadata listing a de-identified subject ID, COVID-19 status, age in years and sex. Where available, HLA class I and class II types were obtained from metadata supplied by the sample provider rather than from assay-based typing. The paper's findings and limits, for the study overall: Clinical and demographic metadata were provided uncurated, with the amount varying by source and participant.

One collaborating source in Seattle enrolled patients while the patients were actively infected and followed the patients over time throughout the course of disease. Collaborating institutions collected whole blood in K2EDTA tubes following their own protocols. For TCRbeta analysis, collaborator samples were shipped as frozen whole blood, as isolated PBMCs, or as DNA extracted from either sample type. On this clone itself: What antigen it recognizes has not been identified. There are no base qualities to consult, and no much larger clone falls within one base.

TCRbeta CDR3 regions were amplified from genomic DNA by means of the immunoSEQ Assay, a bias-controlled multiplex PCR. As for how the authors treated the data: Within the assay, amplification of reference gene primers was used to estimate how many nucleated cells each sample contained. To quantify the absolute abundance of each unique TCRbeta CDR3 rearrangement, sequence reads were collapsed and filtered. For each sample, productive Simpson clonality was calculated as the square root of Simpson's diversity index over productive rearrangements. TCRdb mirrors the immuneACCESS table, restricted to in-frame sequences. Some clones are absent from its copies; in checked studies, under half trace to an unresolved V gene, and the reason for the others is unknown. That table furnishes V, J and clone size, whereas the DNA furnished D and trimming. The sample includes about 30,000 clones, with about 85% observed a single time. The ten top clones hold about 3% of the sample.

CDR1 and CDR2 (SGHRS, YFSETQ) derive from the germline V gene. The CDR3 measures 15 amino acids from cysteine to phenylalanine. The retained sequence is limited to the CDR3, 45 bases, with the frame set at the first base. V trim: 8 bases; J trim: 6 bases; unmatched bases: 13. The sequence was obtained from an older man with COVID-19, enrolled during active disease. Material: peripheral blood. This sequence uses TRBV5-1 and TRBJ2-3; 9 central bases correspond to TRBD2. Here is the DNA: TGCGCCAGTACCCTGTTCGCGGGAGGGATGGATACGCAGTATTTT. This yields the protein CASTLFAGGMDTQYF.